The entry that follows covers one T cell receptor beta chain sequence. This clone was seen repeatedly, ten times or more. The target of this receptor is not known. There are no base qualities to consult, and no much larger clone falls within one base. The record originates from a study of beta chain features in type 1 diabetes (dated 2018 in TCRdb). Turning to the overall study: Mean age, gender distribution, total cell number and subset yield did not differ between patients and healthy donors. A total of 85 million to 140 million sorted cells were examined across all samples, and a strong correlation was observed between cell number per subset and RNA yield. The study compared TCRB repertoires of sorted circulating CD4+ T cell subsets between recently diagnosed type 1 diabetes patients and matched healthy donors. Regulatory and stem cell-like memory subsets were isolated from only 8 patients and 8 healthy donors, whereas naive and central memory subsets came from all 30 or so donors.

The entire isolated RNA was reverse transcribed using the High Capacity cDNA Reverse Transcription Kit, and thus expressed TCRB transcripts were sequenced. Naive, central memory and regulatory T cell samples underwent deep immunoSEQ sequencing, averaging roughly 3.3 million total reads per sample. After sorted cells were lysed in RLT buffer, RNA was extracted with DNase-treated RNeasy Micro or Mini kits, with the choice depending on cell number. To prevent cross-contamination, each cell subset was processed individually, whereas patient and healthy donor samples were processed jointly. The immunoSEQ multiplex PCR was used to amplify TCRB sequences from cDNA, generating 87-bp fragments that spanned the CDR3 region. Sequencing of the amplicons was performed on the Illumina HiSeq platform. Processing in the source paper ran as follows. Synthetic template baselines were used to correct PCR bias computationally, reads within Hamming distance 2 were collapsed together, and singletons that could not be merged were discarded. Reads were aligned to IMGT to assign V, D and J genes, CDR3 length, and insertions or deletions at six rearrangement sites. Clonotype counts were normalized to sorted cell number within each subset before computing true diversity and Gini coefficients with the tcR R package. The overlap coefficient, calculated on TCRB nucleotide sequences, was used to quantify repertoire sharing. Out-of-frame TCRB sequences from naive cells were analyzed to stand in for the pre-selection repertoire. TCRdb retrieved this table from immuneACCESS and kept in-frame rearrangements only. Not all clones are present; in checked studies, unresolved V genes account for under half, and no reason is known for the remainder. Clone size and V and J calls were adopted from that table, with D and trimming inferred from the DNA. This sample has about 700,000 clones in its table, and around 15% of those were observed once. Approximately 0.022% of the sample lies in the top ten.

Study-level results and caveats: Type 1 diabetes patients showed a moderate but significant shortening of TCRB CDR3 length in all four CD4+ subsets. Naive, central memory and regulatory TCRB repertoires appeared more similar among patients than among healthy donors. Because small numbers of individuals were included in the HLA sub-analyses, any influence of HLA type on TCRB rearrangement was left unresolved. Patients with type 1 diabetes made fewer insertions and deleted more nucleotides at VDJ recombination sites, implying thymic rearrangement abnormalities. Shorter templates might have been favored by PCR, but patient and control samples were amplified and corrected together, so both groups would have been affected equally by any skew. Because cDNA was sequenced instead of genomic DNA, activated cells with high expression could be over-represented, although the groups did not differ in activation or CD3 levels.

Each donor gave one peripheral blood draw, averaging approximately 0.12 L, which was collected into heparinised tubes. A BD FACSAria II and a panel including CD45RO, CCR7, CD25, CD127, CD95 and CD27 were used to sort naive, central memory, regulatory and stem cell-like memory CD4+ T cells. Purity was above 95% for every sorted population. PBMCs were separated immediately by Lymphoprep density gradient centrifugation and were stained directly, without being cultured. To minimize batch effects, samples were stained and sorted in pairs, one healthy donor with one patient per experiment. Taken from cysteine to phenylalanine, the CDR3 has 15 residues. Only the CDR3 part of the read is kept: 45 bases, read in frame from the first base.

The chain was built from TRBV21-1 and TRBJ2-4; no check of the table's D call, TRBD2, against the DNA was made. TRBV21-1 is marked as a pseudogene. Sequencing was done on a sample of naive CD4+ T cells from blood. The intended sense of this specimen's cell subset or site label: true naive CD4+ T cells. This receptor was taken from a man between 18 and 29 years old with type 1 diabetes. CDR3 region: CASTKREGEGNIQYF. The nucleotide sequence is TGTGCCAGCACCAAGAGGGAGGGGGAAGGAAACATTCAGTACTTC.